Described below is a single T cell receptor (beta chain) sequence and its context. RNA transcripts were the template for amplifying TCR beta CDR3 regions. A set of HTBI primers served as the primers for a first-round RT-PCR of the TCR CDR3. TCRdb analysed the multiplex PCR reads with MiXCR anew, one entry per CDR3 protein. The table has 300,000 to 500,000 distinct CDR3 sequences, over 12% seen once. This sample was taken from a study of T cells in Graves' hyperthyroidism and ophthalmopathy. This CDR3 region has 13 residues. The V end was cut by 5 bases, the J end by 1 base, with 6 bases between. CDR1 MNHEY and CDR2 SVGEGT come from the germline V gene.

Sequencing was carried out using blood. The chain combines TRBV6-2 or TRBV6-3 with TRBJ2-4; D not certain. This TCR came from a man aged 50-60 years with Graves' ophthalmopathy. The CDR3 bases are TGTGCCAGCAGTGTAGGCGCCAAAAACATTCAGTACTTC. This gives the protein CASSVGAKNIQYF.